The rows below give T cell receptor beta chains drawn from one sample of a study of regulatory T cells in long-lasting Graves disease. Using its own MiXCR run on the multiplex PCR reads, TCRdb lists one record per CDR3 protein. In the table there are about 660,000 distinct CDR3 sequences, 30% of which are singletons. This material consisted of peripheral blood mononuclear cells (PBMCs), taken when the disease was refractory, from a patient treated with antithyroid drugs. The receptors here all came from a female donor with Graves disease. The CDR3 runs from the conserved cysteine through the conserved F or W. D genes are given only for firm matches. The size of a clone is reported for some rows only, either as once, few or many, or as a class for expanded clones.

CDR3 protein: CSAADPGGPLQETQYF
CDR3 DNA: TGCAGTGCTGCCGACCCAGGAGGCCCGCTTCAAGAGACCCAGTACTTC
V gene: TRBV20-1
J gene: TRBJ2-5
D gene: .
clone size: .

CDR3 protein: CASSPRQALLNTEAFF
CDR3 DNA: TGTGCCAGCAGCCCGCGACAGGCCCTATTGAACACTGAAGCTTTCTTT
V gene: TRBV28
J gene: TRBJ1-1
D gene: .
clone size: few

CDR3 protein: CASGGIAEAFF
CDR3 DNA: TGTGCCAGCGGGGGGATCGCTGAAGCTTTCTTT
V gene: TRBV28
J gene: TRBJ1-1
D gene: .
clone size: many

CDR3 protein: CSATHRQVHEQYF
CDR3 DNA: TGCAGTGCCACACACCGACAGGTCCACGAGCAGTACTTC
V gene: TRBV20-1
J gene: TRBJ2-7
D gene: .
clone size: .

CDR3 protein: CASSQNVGSNQPQHF
CDR3 DNA: TGTGCCAGCAGCCAAAATGTCGGTAGCAATCAGCCCCAGCATTTT
V gene: TRBV3-1
J gene: TRBJ1-5
D gene: .
clone size: .

CDR3 protein: CASSRRSRYYGYTF
CDR3 DNA: TGTGCCAGCAGCCGGCGCTCCCGCTACTATGGCTACACCTTC
V gene: TRBV11-2
J gene: TRBJ1-2
D gene: .
clone size: .

CDR3 protein: CASSVSGQGNQPQHF
CDR3 DNA: TGTGCCAGCAGCGTATCGGGGCAGGGAAATCAGCCCCAGCATTTT
V gene: TRBV9
J gene: TRBJ1-5
D gene: .
clone size: .

CDR3 protein: CAWTQSPLGRVEKLFF
CDR3 DNA: TGTGCCTGGACCCAAAGCCCGCTCGGACGGGTTGAAAAACTGTTTTTT
V gene: TRBV30
J gene: TRBJ1-4
D gene: .
clone size: few

CDR3 protein: CSADGQDSNQPQHF
CDR3 DNA: TGCAGTGCTGACGGACAGGATAGCAATCAGCCCCAGCATTTT
V gene: TRBV20-1
J gene: TRBJ1-5
D gene: TRBD1
clone size: .

CDR3 protein: CASTPFNYGYTF
CDR3 DNA: TGTGCCAGCACCCCCTTCAACTATGGCTACACCTTC
V gene: TRBV28
J gene: TRBJ1-2
D gene: .
clone size: .

CDR3 protein: CASSVIYDRVGSTEAFF
CDR3 DNA: TGTGCCAGCAGCGTTATATATGACAGGGTTGGATCGACTGAAGCTTTCTTT
V gene: TRBV9
J gene: TRBJ1-1
D gene: TRBD1
clone size: .

CDR3 protein: CAISERALSPEAFF
CDR3 DNA: TGTGCCATCAGTGAGAGGGCGCTTTCCCCTGAAGCTTTCTTT
V gene: TRBV10-3
J gene: TRBJ1-1
D gene: .
clone size: few

CDR3 protein: CASSYIPGGSHSNQPQHF
CDR3 DNA: TGTGCCAGCAGTTATATCCCTGGGGGGTCCCATAGCAATCAGCCCCAGCATTTT
V gene: TRBV6-2/TRBV6-3
J gene: TRBJ1-5
D gene: .
clone size: .

CDR3 protein: CAWSGRASQPQHF
CDR3 DNA: TGTGCCTGGAGTGGCAGGGCGTCACAGCCCCAGCATTTT
V gene: TRBV30
J gene: TRBJ1-5
D gene: .
clone size: .

CDR3 protein: CASSSTRDRGNSPLHF
CDR3 DNA: TGTGCCAGCAGCTCGACCCGGGACAGGGGTAATTCACCCCTCCACTTT
V gene: TRBV7-8
J gene: TRBJ1-6
D gene: TRBD1
clone size: .

CDR3 protein: CASSSYTGENQPQHF
CDR3 DNA: TGTGCCAGCAGCTCCTATACAGGGGAGAATCAGCCCCAGCATTTT
V gene: TRBV5-5
J gene: TRBJ1-5
D gene: TRBD1
clone size: few

CDR3 protein: CSARAQRESEEQYF
CDR3 DNA: TGCAGTGCTAGAGCCCAGCGGGAGTCGGAAGAGCAGTACTTC
V gene: TRBV20-1
J gene: TRBJ2-7
D gene: TRBD2
clone size: .

CDR3 protein: CASSLGHLYTF
CDR3 DNA: TGTGCCAGCAGTTTAGGTCACCTTTACACCTTC
V gene: TRBV12-3/TRBV12-4
J gene: TRBJ1-2
D gene: .
clone size: many

CDR3 protein: CASRISGGAYYGYTF
CDR3 DNA: TGTGCCAGCAGGATATCAGGGGGCGCTTACTATGGCTACACCTTC
V gene: TRBV28
J gene: TRBJ1-2
D gene: TRBD1
clone size: many

CDR3 protein: CASTTPGYEQYF
CDR3 DNA: TGTGCCAGCACCACCCCGGGGTACGAGCAGTACTTC
V gene: TRBV12-3/TRBV12-4
J gene: TRBJ2-7
D gene: .
clone size: .

CDR3 protein: CASGYRGRSYEQYF
CDR3 DNA: TGTGCCAGCGGATACAGGGGTCGGTCCTACGAGCAGTACTTC
V gene: TRBV28
J gene: TRBJ2-7
D gene: TRBD1
clone size: .

CDR3 protein: CAITTKDREFGYTF
CDR3 DNA: TGTGCCATCACCACCAAGGACAGGGAATTTGGCTACACCTTC
V gene: TRBV10-3
J gene: TRBJ1-2
D gene: TRBD1
clone size: .

CDR3 protein: CASSLGLAGTEQYF
CDR3 DNA: TGTGCCAGCAGCTTAGGCCTAGCGGGAACCGAGCAGTACTTC
V gene: TRBV7-9
J gene: TRBJ2-7
D gene: TRBD2
clone size: .

CDR3 protein: CASSTWTGKNSPLHF
CDR3 DNA: TGTGCCAGCAGCACCTGGACAGGGAAAAATTCACCCCTCCACTTT
V gene: TRBV7-9
J gene: TRBJ1-6
D gene: TRBD1
clone size: few

CDR3 protein: CASSLALGSNQPQHF
CDR3 DNA: TGTGCCAGCAGCTTAGCGCTAGGAAGCAATCAGCCCCAGCATTTT
V gene: TRBV7-8
J gene: TRBJ1-5
D gene: .
clone size: few

CDR3 protein: CASSLLVEYQPQHF
CDR3 DNA: TGTGCCAGCAGTTTATTAGTGGAATACCAGCCCCAGCATTTT
V gene: TRBV28
J gene: TRBJ1-5
D gene: .
clone size: few

CDR3 protein: CASSYAVTQGNYGYTF
CDR3 DNA: TGTGCCAGCTCATACGCGGTAACACAGGGGAACTATGGCTACACCTTC
V gene: TRBV18
J gene: TRBJ1-2
D gene: TRBD1
clone size: few

CDR3 protein: CAWRVRGEKLFF
CDR3 DNA: TGTGCCTGGAGAGTCAGGGGTGAAAAACTGTTTTTT
V gene: TRBV30
J gene: TRBJ1-4
D gene: .
clone size: many

CDR3 protein: CASSFSGRTETQYF
CDR3 DNA: TGTGCCAGCAGTTTTAGCGGGAGAACTGAGACCCAGTACTTC
V gene: TRBV28
J gene: TRBJ2-5
D gene: TRBD2
clone size: many

CDR3 protein: CAISPPGQGKYEQYF
CDR3 DNA: TGTGCCATCAGCCCCCCCGGACAGGGGAAGTACGAGCAGTACTTC
V gene: TRBV10-3
J gene: TRBJ2-7
D gene: TRBD1
clone size: .

CDR3 protein: CASSYGSGGRVETQYF
CDR3 DNA: TGTGCCAGCAGTTACGGCTCTGGGGGAAGGGTAGAGACCCAGTACTTC
V gene: TRBV6-9
J gene: TRBJ2-5
D gene: .
clone size: .

CDR3 protein: CSAYRGQDYEQYF
CDR3 DNA: TGCAGTGCTTATCGGGGGCAGGACTACGAGCAGTACTTC
V gene: TRBV20-1
J gene: TRBJ2-7
D gene: .
clone size: few

CDR3 protein: CASSLELRDHF
CDR3 DNA: TGTGCCAGCAGCTTAGAGTTGAGGGATCACTTC
V gene: TRBV7-9
J gene: TRBJ2-5
D gene: .
clone size: .

CDR3 protein: CASSTSGTDHYEQYF
CDR3 DNA: TGTGCCAGTAGTACATCCGGGACAGATCACTACGAGCAGTACTTC
V gene: TRBV19
J gene: TRBJ2-7
D gene: TRBD1
clone size: .

CDR3 protein: CSAEGQGFPGYTF
CDR3 DNA: TGCAGTGCTGAGGGACAGGGGTTCCCTGGCTACACCTTC
V gene: TRBV20-1
J gene: TRBJ1-2
D gene: TRBD1
clone size: .

CDR3 protein: CATSDRRDRGDEQFF
CDR3 DNA: TGTGCCACCAGTGATAGGAGGGACAGGGGGGATGAGCAGTTCTTC
V gene: TRBV24-1
J gene: TRBJ2-1
D gene: TRBD1
clone size: few

CDR3 protein: CASRRQGLSNQPQHF
CDR3 DNA: TGTGCCAGCAGACGACAGGGACTTAGCAATCAGCCCCAGCATTTT
V gene: TRBV6-1
J gene: TRBJ1-5
D gene: TRBD1
clone size: .

CDR3 protein: CSVNSEGETQYF
CDR3 DNA: TGCAGCGTTAATAGCGAAGGAGAGACCCAGTACTTC
V gene: TRBV29-1
J gene: TRBJ2-5
D gene: .
clone size: few

CDR3 protein: CASSIIQGITGTEAFF
CDR3 DNA: TGTGCCAGCAGCATCATCCAAGGGATTACGGGCACTGAAGCTTTCTTT
V gene: TRBV28
J gene: TRBJ1-1
D gene: .
clone size: many

CDR3 protein: CASRPQGWETQYF
CDR3 DNA: TGTGCCAGCAGGCCACAGGGGTGGGAGACCCAGTACTTC
V gene: TRBV12-3/TRBV12-4
J gene: TRBJ2-5
D gene: TRBD1
clone size: few

CDR3 protein: CSATDRGQSEKLFF
CDR3 DNA: TGCAGTGCTACAGACAGGGGGCAGAGTGAAAAACTGTTTTTT
V gene: TRBV20-1
J gene: TRBJ1-4
D gene: TRBD1
clone size: .

CDR3 protein: CASRTSGQETQYF
CDR3 DNA: TGTGCCAGCAGAACTAGCGGCCAAGAGACCCAGTACTTC
V gene: TRBV12-3/TRBV12-4
J gene: TRBJ2-5
D gene: TRBD2
clone size: many

CDR3 protein: CASSLGTFATNEKLFF
CDR3 DNA: TGTGCCAGCAGCTTAGGGACGTTTGCAACTAATGAAAAACTGTTTTTT
V gene: TRBV11-2
J gene: TRBJ1-4
D gene: .
clone size: .

CDR3 protein: CASGTERYTF
CDR3 DNA: TGTGCCAGCGGGACAGAGCGCTACACCTTC
V gene: TRBV6-1
J gene: TRBJ1-2
D gene: TRBD1
clone size: .

CDR3 protein: CASTLGTGGQPQHF
CDR3 DNA: TGTGCCAGCACCCTAGGGACAGGGGGTCAGCCCCAGCATTTT
V gene: TRBV28
J gene: TRBJ1-5
D gene: TRBD1
clone size: many

CDR3 protein: CASSYSGRATEAFF
CDR3 DNA: TGTGCCAGCAGTTACTCCGGCAGGGCAACTGAAGCTTTCTTT
V gene: TRBV6-5
J gene: TRBJ1-1
D gene: .
clone size: few

CDR3 protein: CATTDRGVKPQHF
CDR3 DNA: TGTGCCACCACCGACAGGGGTGTCAAGCCCCAGCATTTT
V gene: TRBV6-1
J gene: TRBJ1-5
D gene: TRBD1
clone size: few

CDR3 protein: CASSFRGWTEAFF
CDR3 DNA: TGTGCCAGCAGTTTTCGGGGTTGGACTGAAGCTTTCTTT
V gene: TRBV28
J gene: TRBJ1-1
D gene: .
clone size: few

CDR3 protein: CASSHSRVFGTEAFF
CDR3 DNA: TGTGCCAGCAGCCACTCAAGGGTTTTCGGCACTGAAGCTTTCTTT
V gene: TRBV6-1
J gene: TRBJ1-1
D gene: .
clone size: .

CDR3 protein: CAISESRDILYGYTF
CDR3 DNA: TGTGCCATCAGTGAGTCTCGGGACATTCTCTATGGCTACACCTTC
V gene: TRBV10-3
J gene: TRBJ1-2
D gene: .
clone size: .

CDR3 protein: CASSPPRGARTEAFF
CDR3 DNA: TGTGCCAGCTCACCACCCCGGGGGGCGCGCACTGAAGCTTTCTTT
V gene: TRBV18
J gene: TRBJ1-1
D gene: .
clone size: .

CDR3 protein: CSARDWRGGGEKLFF
CDR3 DNA: TGCAGTGCTAGAGATTGGCGGGGGGGAGGTGAAAAACTGTTTTTT
V gene: TRBV20-1
J gene: TRBJ1-4
D gene: .
clone size: many

CDR3 protein: CASSKGQALGFEAFF
CDR3 DNA: TGCGCCAGCAGCAAGGGACAGGCCCTGGGGTTTGAAGCTTTCTTT
V gene: TRBV5-1
J gene: TRBJ1-1
D gene: TRBD1
clone size: .

CDR3 protein: CASSPRPGDFYGYTF
CDR3 DNA: TGTGCCAGCAGTCCCAGACCCGGGGACTTCTATGGCTACACCTTC
V gene: TRBV28
J gene: TRBJ1-2
D gene: .
clone size: many

CDR3 protein: CASSPTGPGNTIYF
CDR3 DNA: TGTGCCAGCAGTCCGACAGGGCCTGGAAACACCATATATTTT
V gene: TRBV28
J gene: TRBJ1-3
D gene: TRBD1
clone size: many